The source of this T cell receptor (beta chain) is a study of blood T cell repertoires in COVID-19. Across the whole study: Acute-phase and convalescent COVID-19 samples originated in the United States, Italy and Spain. The analysed material was cDNA or gDNA that came from T cells, B-cell-depleted T cells, or PBMCs.

The protocol was immunoSEQ multiplex PCR, while the TCRdb copy is restricted to in-frame clones and leaves out a portion. The table shows about 120,000 clones, with 86% occurring only once. This clone was observed a handful of times. Germline trimming cut 8 bases from V and 2 bases from J; bases unmatched to any gene: 5. The CDR3 is 14 residues long. CDR1 is ENHRY and CDR2 is SYGVKD in the germline V gene. The sample was peripheral blood. The sequence came from a man between 65 and 80 years old who had recovered from COVID-19. The V and J genes are TRBV10-3 and TRBJ2-5; 10 bases fit TRBD2. The CDR3 protein is CAIGASGGQETQYF. The CDR3 coding sequence is TGTGCCATCGGGGCTAGCGGGGGACAAGAGACCCAGTACTTC.